This record covers a single TCR beta chain. The sample comes from a study of blood T cell repertoires in COVID-19. This CDR3 has 15 residues. V shed 7 bases, J shed 0 bases, and the junction held 2 bases outside the gene matches. Germline CDR1 and CDR2: SQVTM and ANQGSEA. Authors' methods: From reference gene primer amplification, estimates of nucleated cell counts were derived. The data were produced by immunoSEQ multiplex PCR, yet TCRdb's version contains in-frame clones alone and is incomplete. V, J and clone size reflect that table, while D and trimming were determined from the DNA. The repertoire holds approximately 59,000 clones, with 80% to 85% as singletons.

The sample was peripheral blood. The chain joins TRBV29-1 to TRBJ2-6; 11 nucleotides match TRBD1. The sequence was collected from an elderly man with acute or convalescent COVID-19. The CDR3 bases are TGCAGCGCCGGGACAGGGGGCTCTGGGGCCAACGTCCTGACTTTC. It yields the protein CSAGTGGSGANVLTF.